This TCR beta chain is from a study of OX40 agonist ivuxolimab in advanced cancers. Study information: Mean age approximately 66 years, range about 23 to 85; roughly 80% male.

Produced via immunoSEQ multiplex PCR; TCRdb's table is partial and in-frame only. Here the sample spans approximately 60,000 clones, about four fifths being singletons. Findings and limits, study-wide: The authors did not determine the antigen specificity of the expanded peripheral T cells. The study found that CD8+ T cells averaged more expanded clones than CD4+.

As for this clone: Its antigen is not known.

The V end was cut by 5 bases, the J end by 5 bases, with 15 bases between. Germline loops: CDR1 SGHAT, CDR2 FQNNGV. The CDR3 has 14 residues. This receptor was obtained from an adult with an advanced solid tumor such as melanoma, head and neck, liver or kidney cancer. V and J are TRBV11-2 and TRBJ2-5; the D call may be TRBD1 or TRBD2 (5 bases each). The sequencing here drew on CD4+ or CD8+ T cells sorted from blood, taken in a trial of the OX40 agonist ivuxolimab. CDR3 amino acids: CASSQGPQYETQYF. As DNA, the CDR3 is TGTGCCAGCAGCCAGGGACCCCAGTACGAGACCCAGTACTTC. The full variable domain, its missing parts supplied by reference TRBV11-2 and TRBJ2-5, is EAGVAQSPRYKIIEKRQSVAFWCNPISGHATLYWYQQILGQGPKLLIQFQNNGVVDDSQLPKDRFSAERLKGVDSTLKIQPAKLEDSAVYLCASSQGPQYETQYFGPGTRLLVL.